A selection of T cell receptor beta chains follows, all from one sample in a study of Ad26.COV2.S vaccination and SARS-CoV-2 variants. TCRdb's table, derived via immunoSEQ multiplex PCR, lists solely in-frame clones and lacks some. The sample includes 200,000 to 250,000 clones, roughly 90% of them seen just once. Material: peripheral blood, obtained in a trial of Ad26.COV2.S vaccine versus placebo. These receptors all come from a person aged 18 to 59 who received the Ad26.COV2.S COVID-19 vaccine or a placebo. Both conserved end residues are part of each CDR3. Fields, in order: J gene, D gene, clone size, V gene, CDR3 protein, CDR3 DNA. The D gene is left open where the match is weak. Clone size is shown for a subset of rows, as once, few, many or a class of expanded clone.

j_gene: TRBJ2-3; d_gene: TRBD2; abundance: once; v_gene: TRBV2; CDR3aa: CASAAGVGDTQYF; CDR3nt: TGTGCCAGCGCAGCGGGAGTGGGAGATACGCAGTATTTT
j_gene: TRBJ2-5; d_gene: .; abundance: .; v_gene: TRBV7-3; CDR3aa: CASSFTGRQGETQYF; CDR3nt: TGTGCCAGCAGCTTCACAGGGAGGCAAGGAGAGACCCAGTACTTC
j_gene: TRBJ1-5; d_gene: TRBD1; abundance: .; v_gene: TRBV18; CDR3aa: CASSPQGAQPQHF; CDR3nt: TGTGCCAGCTCACCCCAGGGGGCCCAGCCCCAGCATTTT
j_gene: TRBJ2-5; d_gene: TRBD2; abundance: .; v_gene: TRBV11-1; CDR3aa: CASRWGLGGQETQYF; CDR3nt: TGTGCCAGCAGGTGGGGACTAGGGGGGCAAGAGACCCAGTACTTC
j_gene: TRBJ2-1; d_gene: .; abundance: .; v_gene: TRBV30; CDR3aa: CAWSATGITEQFF; CDR3nt: TGTGCCTGGAGTGCAACAGGGATAACTGAGCAGTTCTTC
j_gene: TRBJ2-3; d_gene: .; abundance: .; v_gene: TRBV18; CDR3aa: CASSPSGLTDTQYF; CDR3nt: TGTGCCAGCTCACCAAGCGGCCTCACAGATACGCAGTATTTT
j_gene: TRBJ1-3; d_gene: .; abundance: .; v_gene: TRBV5-4; CDR3aa: CASSLEPGYSGNTIYF; CDR3nt: TGTGCCAGCAGCTTGGAACCGGGCTACTCTGGAAACACCATATATTTT
j_gene: TRBJ1-2; d_gene: TRBD1; abundance: .; v_gene: TRBV28; CDR3aa: CASSSGDRGYGYTF; CDR3nt: TGTGCCAGCAGTTCCGGTGACAGGGGATATGGCTACACCTTC
j_gene: TRBJ2-7; d_gene: .; abundance: .; v_gene: TRBV6-5; CDR3aa: CASRNRVTYEQYF; CDR3nt: TGTGCCAGCAGAAACAGGGTGACCTACGAGCAGTACTTC
j_gene: TRBJ2-1; d_gene: TRBD2; abundance: .; v_gene: TRBV18; CDR3aa: CASSPQLATLGGNEQFF; CDR3nt: TGTGCCAGCTCACCGCAACTGGCTACCCTGGGGGGGAATGAGCAGTTCTTC
j_gene: TRBJ2-1; d_gene: TRBD2; abundance: .; v_gene: TRBV27; CDR3aa: CASSLGGLAVTHNEQFF; CDR3nt: TGTGCCAGCTCCCTCGGCGGGCTAGCGGTCACACACAATGAGCAGTTCTTC
j_gene: TRBJ1-1; d_gene: .; abundance: .; v_gene: TRBV30; CDR3aa: CAWGILATEAFF; CDR3nt: TGTGCCTGGGGAATATTGGCCACTGAAGCTTTCTTT
j_gene: TRBJ2-1; d_gene: TRBD1; abundance: .; v_gene: TRBV5-1; CDR3aa: CASSSRTGENEQFF; CDR3nt: TGCGCCAGCAGTTCGAGGACAGGGGAGAATGAGCAGTTCTTC
j_gene: TRBJ2-5; d_gene: .; abundance: .; v_gene: TRBV5-1; CDR3aa: CASGEGETQYF; CDR3nt: TGCGCCAGCGGGGAAGGAGAGACCCAGTACTTC
j_gene: TRBJ2-1; d_gene: .; abundance: .; v_gene: TRBV28; CDR3aa: CASSSDRNEQFF; CDR3nt: TGTGCCAGCAGTTCGGACAGAAATGAGCAGTTCTTC
j_gene: TRBJ2-1; d_gene: .; abundance: .; v_gene: TRBV7-2; CDR3aa: CASSLADSAEQFF; CDR3nt: TGTGCCAGCAGCTTAGCGGACAGTGCTGAGCAGTTCTTC
j_gene: TRBJ2-7; d_gene: .; abundance: .; v_gene: TRBV5-4; CDR3aa: CASSTPPTGEQYF; CDR3nt: TGTGCCAGCAGCACTCCCCCTACGGGCGAGCAGTACTTC
j_gene: TRBJ2-7; d_gene: TRBD1; abundance: .; v_gene: TRBV7-2; CDR3aa: CASSRGDRGYEQYF; CDR3nt: TGTGCCAGCAGCCGGGGGGACAGGGGCTACGAGCAGTACTTC
j_gene: TRBJ1-1; d_gene: .; abundance: once; v_gene: TRBV7-9; CDR3aa: CASSQIISRDRRDTEAFF; CDR3nt: TGTGCCAGCAGCCAAATTATAAGCCGGGACCGGCGTGACACTGAAGCTTTCTTT
j_gene: TRBJ1-4; d_gene: .; abundance: .; v_gene: TRBV6-6; CDR3aa: CASSYFLGLNEKLFF; CDR3nt: TGTGCCAGCAGTTACTTTCTAGGGCTAAATGAAAAACTGTTTTTT
j_gene: TRBJ2-5; d_gene: TRBD1; abundance: .; v_gene: TRBV9; CDR3aa: CASSVGTGGQETQYF; CDR3nt: TGTGCCAGCAGCGTCGGGACAGGGGGGCAAGAGACCCAGTACTTC
j_gene: TRBJ1-6; d_gene: .; abundance: few; v_gene: TRBV7-2; CDR3aa: CASSLENSPLHF; CDR3nt: TGTGCCAGCAGCCTTGAGAATTCACCCCTCCACTTT
j_gene: TRBJ1-2; d_gene: .; abundance: .; v_gene: TRBV28; CDR3aa: CASSPLGGGRQGYTF; CDR3nt: TGTGCCAGCAGCCCACTTGGGGGGGGGCGCCAAGGCTACACCTTC
j_gene: TRBJ1-5; d_gene: .; abundance: once; v_gene: TRBV18; CDR3aa: CASSPGGGSNQPQHF; CDR3nt: TGTGCCAGCTCACCGGGGGGGGGTAGCAATCAGCCCCAGCATTTT
j_gene: TRBJ1-1; d_gene: .; abundance: .; v_gene: TRBV29-1; CDR3aa: CSGTPGNTEAFF; CDR3nt: TGCAGCGGAACGCCAGGGAACACTGAAGCTTTCTTT
j_gene: TRBJ1-1; d_gene: .; abundance: .; v_gene: TRBV30; CDR3aa: CAWSVWGGSNTEAFF; CDR3nt: TGTGCCTGGAGTGTATGGGGGGGCTCGAACACTGAAGCTTTCTTT
j_gene: TRBJ2-3; d_gene: TRBD2; abundance: .; v_gene: TRBV9; CDR3aa: CASSQSGNWADTQYF; CDR3nt: TGTGCCAGCAGCCAAAGCGGGAATTGGGCAGATACGCAGTATTTT
j_gene: TRBJ1-5; d_gene: .; abundance: few; v_gene: TRBV6-5; CDR3aa: CAGGEMSNQPQHF; CDR3nt: TGTGCAGGTGGGGAAATGAGCAATCAGCCCCAGCATTTT
j_gene: TRBJ2-6; d_gene: .; abundance: once; v_gene: TRBV30; CDR3aa: CAWRVSGANVLTF; CDR3nt: TGTGCCTGGAGGGTAAGCGGGGCCAACGTCCTGACTTTC
j_gene: TRBJ2-5; d_gene: TRBD1; abundance: .; v_gene: TRBV30; CDR3aa: CAWSTGQRQETQYF; CDR3nt: TGTGCCTGGAGTACGGGACAGAGACAAGAGACCCAGTACTTC